This T cell receptor beta chain was found in a study of shared clonotypes between healthy human individuals. This table comes from immunoSEQ multiplex PCR, and its TCRdb copy is limited to in-frame clones, with some not included. This table has approximately 1,500,000 clones, 95% to 99% appearing once. This clone was seen just once. The germline V gene has CDR1 SGDLS and CDR2 YYNGEE. The CDR3 runs 19 residues. The trim removed 0 bases at V and 2 bases at J, leaving 14 bases unmatched. Sequenced sample: naive CD4+ T cells sorted from blood. As for subset: CD45RA+ positively selected. The sequence was collected from a young man in good health. The gene calls are TRBV9 and TRBJ2-3; 8 bases agree with TRBD2. CDR3 amino acids: CASSVGSSGSFRITDTQYF. CDR3 sequence (DNA): TGTGCCAGCAGCGTAGGGTCTAGCGGGTCGTTTAGGATCACAGATACGCAGTATTTT.